This T cell receptor beta chain comes out of a study of OX40 agonist ivuxolimab in advanced cancers. Looking at the study overall: A male proportion of over 70% was recorded, with mean age around 60 years and range about 23 to 90. One hepatocellular carcinoma and a couple of cutaneous melanoma patients partially responded.

The CDR3 consists of 14 residues. V lost 1 base to trimming and J lost 3 bases, with 9 bases between them. Germline loops: CDR1 SGHRS, CDR2 YFSETQ. Clones were sequenced by immunoSEQ multiplex PCR, and TCRdb holds only the in-frame ones, with some missing. The sample contains some 69,000 clones, about nine tenths of which appear only once. This chain uses TRBV5-1 with TRBJ2-3, with D perhaps TRBD1 (6 bases). Sequencing used CD4+ or CD8+ T cells sorted from blood, obtained in a trial of the OX40 agonist ivuxolimab. The sequence was collected from an adult with an advanced solid tumor such as melanoma, head and neck, liver or kidney cancer. DNA for the CDR3: TGCGCCAGCAGCTTGACAGGGTATACAGATACGCAGTATTTT. Protein sequence: CASSLTGYTDTQYF.